This record concerns one T cell receptor beta chain sequence. The data were obtained in a study of blood T cell repertoires in COVID-19. Background on the study: Donors in the United States, Italy and Spain gave samples during acute or convalescent COVID-19.

Sequenced by immunoSEQ multiplex PCR; TCRdb stores in-frame clones only, minus some. The sample holds approximately 200,000 clones, about 85% seen once. The germline CDR1 and CDR2 sequences are SGHRS and YFSETQ. Trimming left V 4 bases short and J 2 bases short, with 11 bases between. The CDR3 is 14 residues long. The gene calls are TRBV5-1 and TRBJ2-3, with D possibly matching TRBD2 (6 bases). The sequence derives from a man in his sixties or seventies with active or convalescent COVID-19. The sample taken for sequencing was peripheral blood. Here the CDR3 reads CASSQDYYTDTQYF. CDR3 nucleotides: TGCGCCAGCAGCCAGGACTATTACACAGATACGCAGTATTTT.